A single sample is the source of the 23 T cell receptor beta chains below, sequenced in a study of cytomegalovirus exposure and HLA in healthy donors. With 60 Vbeta and 13 Jbeta primers, the PCR was carried out. Only in-frame clones appear in the TCRdb table, and some are missing; sequencing was by immunoSEQ multiplex PCR. The data contain about 180,000 clones, around 80% of them seen just once; the ten biggest clones take up approximately 1.5%. The specimen was PBMCs. The origin of the receptors is a woman aged 30 to 39 in good health and CMV-seropositive.

The chain links TRBV7-2 to TRBJ2-1, with TRBD2 identical over 9 bases. The junction had 10 bases not matched to a gene; V was cut back by 5 bases and J by 8 bases. The germline V gene has CDR1 SGHTA and CDR2 FQGNSA. CDR3 length equals 15 residues. In nucleotides, the CDR3 is TGTGCCAGCAGCCCATCTAGCGGGGTGGGCCATGAGCAGTTCTTC. Encoded protein: CASSPSSGVGHEQFF. The variable domain in full, with the rest retrieved from reference TRBV7-2 and TRBJ2-1, is GAGVSQSPSNKVTEKGKDVELRCDPISGHTALYWYRQSLGQGLEFLIYFQGNSAPDKSGLPSDRFSAERTGGSVSTLTIQRTQQEDSAVYLCASSPSSGVGHEQFFGPGTRLTVL.

The rearrangement joins TRBV5-6 to TRBJ1-5; D may be TRBD1 (6 bases). This CDR3 has 14 residues. Trimming took off 4 bases at V and 2 bases at J, with 10 bases between the two ends. Germline CDR1 reads SGHDT; CDR2 reads YYEEEE. This CDR3 is CASSLRGGNQPQHF. CDR3 nucleotides: TGTGCCAGCAGCCTCAGGGGCGGCAATCAGCCCCAGCATTTT.

This clone appeared once. The chain combines TRBV6-5 with TRBJ1-1; D call uncertain. Deletions cut 4 bases from V and 3 bases from J, with 12 bases between. The germline V gene has CDR1 MNHEY and CDR2 SVGAGI. The CDR3 runs to 14 residues. CDR3 nucleotides: TGTGCCAGCAGTTGGCGCGAGGGTGACACTGAAGCTTTCTTT. It specifies CASSWREGDTEAFF.

The rearrangement joins TRBV7-2 to TRBJ1-2; perhaps TRBD1 as D (5 bases). Germline V CDR1 and CDR2: SGHTA, FQGNSA. The CDR3 sequence is 15 residues long. The V end was cut by 6 bases, the J end by 6 bases, with 20 bases between. This CDR3 reads CASRPQGTSRDGYTF. The CDR3 region has the DNA TGTGCCAGCAGACCCCAAGGGACTTCAAGGGATGGCTACACCTTC.

The chain joins TRBV7-6 to TRBJ2-7; no clear D gene. V lost 5 bases to trimming and J lost 0 bases, with 5 bases between them. Germline lookup yields CDR1 SGHVS and CDR2 FNYEAQ. This CDR3 has 12 amino acids. As DNA, the CDR3 is TGTGCCAGCAGCCGTAACTCCTACGAGCAGTACTTC. Translation: CASSRNSYEQYF.

This chain connects TRBV7-3 to TRBJ2-5; 8 bases line up with TRBD1. Germline-derived CDR1 and CDR2 are SGHTA and FQGTGA. The CDR3 extends over 19 amino acids. The ends lost 5 bases at V and 2 bases at J; junction bases unmatched: 19. In nucleotides, the CDR3 is TGTGCCAGCAGCCCAAGCGGATCCCCCGGACAGGGCCTTCAAGAGACCCAGTACTTC. Its protein is CASSPSGSPGQGLQETQYF.

The rearrangement uses TRBV5-1 and TRBJ2-5; maybe TRBD1 (6 bases). Trimming left V 4 bases short and J 5 bases short, with 24 bases between. The CDR3 has 17 residues. Germline V lookup: CDR1 SGHRS, CDR2 YFSETQ. CDR3 loop: CASSQPDETGALETQYF. CDR3 in DNA: TGCGCCAGCAGCCAACCTGATGAGACAGGCGCCCTGGAGACCCAGTACTTC.

The sample holds a few counts of this clone. This chain joins TRBV29-1 and TRBJ2-7; D not resolved. The CDR3 extends over 11 amino acids. Per the germline V gene, CDR1 is SQVTM and CDR2 is ANQGSEA. V lost 2 bases, J lost 3 bases, and 5 bases lay in between. CDR3 protein: CSVENGYEQYF. The CDR3, as DNA: TGCAGCGTTGAAAACGGCTACGAGCAGTACTTC.

This chain joins TRBV19 and TRBJ2-1, with 10 bases matching TRBD2. CDR1 is LNHDA, CDR2 SQIVND, per germline (reference sequence). V shed 10 bases, J shed 8 bases, and the junction held 11 bases outside the gene matches. The CDR3 contains 14 residues. The CDR3 reads CATEGTSDLYEQFF. CDR3 coding DNA: TGTGCCACGGAAGGGACTAGCGACTTGTATGAGCAGTTCTTC.

This sequence joins TRBV9 and TRBJ2-5; 7 bases agree with TRBD2. The CDR3 consists of 13 residues. After removal of 2 bases from V and 6 bases from J, the junction contained 4 bases not matched to a gene. Germline loops: CDR1 SGDLS, CDR2 YYNGEE. DNA of the CDR3: TGTGCCAGCAGCGTCGGGGGAGGGAAGACCCAGTACTTC. Protein sequence: CASSVGGGKTQYF.

CDR3 bases: TGCGCCAGCAGCTTCAGGGACAGGGAAGGAGGCACAGATACGCAGTATTTT. The encoded protein is CASSFRDREGGTDTQYF. The genes are TRBV5-1 and TRBJ2-3; 9 bases are a match to TRBD1. Trimming removed 2 bases from V and 1 base from J; junction bases left unmatched: 8. The germline CDR1 and CDR2 sequences are SGHRS and YFSETQ. CDR3 length equals 17 residues. Full variable domain (remainder filled in from reference TRBV5-1 and TRBJ2-3): KAGVTQTPRYLIKTRGQQVTLSCSPISGHRSVSWYQQTPGQGLQFLFEYFSETQRNKGNFPGRFSGRQFSNSRSEMNVSTLELGDSALYLCASSFRDREGGTDTQYFGPGTRLTVL.

V is TRBV29-1 and J is TRBJ2-7, with D perhaps TRBD2 (6 bases). CDR1 and CDR2 from the germline V gene are SQVTM and ANQGSEA. V was clipped by 3 bases and J by 5 bases, with 14 bases between them. This CDR3 region has 13 residues. The CDR3 nucleotides read TGCAGCGTTGACAGCGGGCTTGGGAACGAGCAGTACTTC. Its protein is CSVDSGLGNEQYF.

This chain connects TRBV19 to TRBJ1-5, with D uncertain. Per germline, CDR1 LNHDA and CDR2 SQIVND (reference sequence). V lost 5 bases and J 0 bases, leaving 11 bases between the germline ends. This CDR3 spans 15 amino acids. The CDR3 sequence is CASSEQAYSNQPQHF. DNA for the CDR3: TGTGCCAGTAGTGAGCAAGCCTATAGCAATCAGCCCCAGCATTTT.

The CDR3 coding sequence is TGTGCCAGCAGCTTCGGAGGGTTGGGCTCCTACGAGCAGTACTTC. This encodes CASSFGGLGSYEQYF. The V and J genes are TRBV6-5 and TRBJ2-7; possibly TRBD2 for D (6 bases). Trimming stripped 6 bases from V and 0 bases from J, with 15 bases between. The CDR3 runs 15 residues. Looked up from germline, CDR1 is MNHEY and CDR2 is SVGAGI.

This clone has a handful of counts. The genes are TRBV6-1 and TRBJ2-7; 11 bases agree with TRBD1. This CDR3 has 13 residues. V dropped 6 bases and J dropped 5; count of bases not matched to a gene: 3. The germline V gene has CDR1 MNHNS and CDR2 SASEGT. DNA for the CDR3: TGTGCCAGCAGGGACAGGGGGCCGGACGAGCAGTACTTC. Its translation: CASRDRGPDEQYF.

This chain links TRBV7-2 with TRBJ2-2, with TRBD2 identical over 13 bases. Trimming cost V 1 base and J 8 bases; bases outside gene matches: 7. Germline assignment: CDR1 SGHTA and CDR2 FQGNSA. The CDR3 length is 17 residues. The CDR3 DNA reads TGTGCCAGCAGCTTAGGCAGGACTAGCGGGAGATATGGGGAGCTGTTTTTT. Its translation is CASSLGRTSGRYGELFF.

The chain recombines TRBV5-8 with TRBJ1-1; TRBD1 agrees at 7 bases. CDR1 and CDR2 from the germline V gene are SGHTS and YDEGEE. The length of the CDR3 is 14 residues. After removal of 1 base from V and 1 base from J, the junction contained 1 base not matched to a gene. CDR3 in amino acids: CASSLQGGNTEAFF. In nucleotides, the CDR3 is TGTGCCAGCAGCTTGCAGGGGGGGAACACTGAAGCTTTCTTT.

The chain links TRBV15 to TRBJ2-6; D call uncertain. The CDR3 is 15 amino acids. Trimming removed 0 bases at V and 4 bases at J, with 7 bases between. The V gene's germline CDR1 is LNHNV and CDR2 YYDKDF (reference sequence). This chain's CDR3 is CATSRDRLGANVLTF. CDR3 nucleotides: TGTGCCACCAGCAGAGACCGCCTAGGGGCCAACGTCCTGACTTTC. The full variable domain, with the rest looked up from reference TRBV15 and TRBJ2-6, is DAMVIQNPRYQVTQFGKPVTLSCSQTLNHNVMYWYQQKSSQAPKLLFHYYDKDFNNEADTPDNFQSRRPNTSFCFLDIRSPGLGDTAMYLCATSRDRLGANVLTFGAGSRLTVL.

This clone came up a few times. V usage is TRBV10-1 and J usage is TRBJ2-2; 10 positions agree with TRBD2. V was pared by 4 bases and J by 4 bases, with 12 bases of the junction left unmatched. Germline-derived CDR1 and CDR2 are WNHNN and SYGVQD (reference sequence). The CDR3 is 18 residues long. CDR3 nucleotide sequence: TGCGCCAGCAGTGCGGGTACTAGCGGGATATTTGGCACCGGGGAGCTGTTTTTT. Residues: CASSAGTSGIFGTGELFF.

The rearrangement links TRBV11-3 to TRBJ2-2, with unresolved D. The CDR3 spans 14 residues. V gave up 0 bases and J gave up 5 bases, with 7 bases separating them. Germline V gives CDR1 SGHNT, CDR2 YENEEA. DNA for the CDR3: TGTGCCAGCAGCTTAGAGGAGTTTACCGGGGAGCTGTTTTTT. It yields the protein CASSLEEFTGELFF.

This chain joins TRBV13 and TRBJ2-2; TRBD2 aligns across 12 bases. The CDR3 sequence is 18 residues long. V shed 0 bases, J shed 4 bases, and the junction held 6 bases outside the gene matches. Germline values: CDR1 PRHDT, CDR2 FYEKMQ (reference sequence). The CDR3 region is CASSLGLAGGQATGELFF. CDR3 nucleotides: TGTGCCAGCAGCTTAGGGCTAGCGGGAGGGCAGGCCACCGGGGAGCTGTTTTTT. Full variable domain (rest looked up from reference TRBV13 and TRBJ2-2): AAGVIQSPRHLIKEKRETATLKCYPIPRHDTVYWYQQGPGQDPQFLISFYEKMQSDKGSIPDRFSAQQFSDYHSELNMSSLELGDSALYFCASSLGLAGGQATGELFFGEGSRLTVL.

V is TRBV4-3 and J is TRBJ2-7; the D gene is possibly TRBD2 (5 bases). Germline V gene sequence: CDR1 LGHNA, CDR2 YSLEER. This CDR3 is 13 amino acids long. V lost 4 bases and J 3 bases, leaving 10 bases between the germline ends. CDR3 in amino acids: CASSPRRGYEQYF. The CDR3 DNA sequence: TGCGCCAGCAGCCCTCGACGGGGCTACGAGCAGTACTTC.

The CDR3 region has the DNA TGTGCCAGCAGTTTGAGTAGATTCGCCGCCTACAATGAGCAGTTCTTC. Protein product: CASSLSRFAAYNEQFF. This rearrangement joins TRBV28 to TRBJ2-1; the D is unclear. The germline V and J ends were trimmed by 3 bases and 2 bases, with 14 bases remaining between them. There are 16 residues in the CDR3. Germline CDR1 MDHEN, CDR2 SYDVKM.